This TCR beta chain was found in a study of shared clonotypes between healthy human individuals. It was roughly 200 ng DNA, about 30,000 T cell genomes, that sorted-subset replicate PCRs used. Measured with immunoSEQ multiplex PCR; TCRdb has only the in-frame clones, and not every one. The sample has almost 750,000 clones; roughly 72% are singletons. This clone was counted a few times. No antigen is known for it. Findings and limits, study-wide: Estimated clonotype richness was generally higher in naive than memory subsets. Clonotypes shared by all four sorted-subset donors had higher generation probabilities than non-shared clonotypes. Naive CD4 clonotypes were shared across several donors at roughly 5.3%.

This clonotype was obtained from a woman aged 25 to 39 in good health. Sequencing input: memory CD4+ T cells sorted from blood. The sample's subset: CD45RA-negative fraction.

The CDR3 DNA reads TGTGCCAGCAGTTCACCTGGACGGGAAGTCACAGATACGCAGTATTTT. Its protein product is CASSSPGREVTDTQYF. The V gene is TRBV28, the J gene TRBJ2-3, with D maybe TRBD2 (5 bases). V shed 4 bases and J shed 2 bases, with 16 bases lying between them. Germline lookup yields CDR1 MDHEN and CDR2 SYDVKM. The CDR3 totals 16 residues.